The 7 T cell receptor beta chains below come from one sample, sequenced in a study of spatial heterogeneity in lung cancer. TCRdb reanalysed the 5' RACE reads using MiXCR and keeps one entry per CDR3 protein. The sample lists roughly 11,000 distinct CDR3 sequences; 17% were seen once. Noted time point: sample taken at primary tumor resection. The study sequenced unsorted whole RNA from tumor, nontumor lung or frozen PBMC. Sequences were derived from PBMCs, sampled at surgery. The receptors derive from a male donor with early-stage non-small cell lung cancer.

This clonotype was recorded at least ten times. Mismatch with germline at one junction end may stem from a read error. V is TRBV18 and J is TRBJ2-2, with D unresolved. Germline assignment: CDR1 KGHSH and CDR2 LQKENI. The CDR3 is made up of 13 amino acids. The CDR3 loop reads CASLPRDTGELFF. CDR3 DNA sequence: TGTGCCAGCTTACCAAGGGACACCGGGGAGCTGTTTTTT.

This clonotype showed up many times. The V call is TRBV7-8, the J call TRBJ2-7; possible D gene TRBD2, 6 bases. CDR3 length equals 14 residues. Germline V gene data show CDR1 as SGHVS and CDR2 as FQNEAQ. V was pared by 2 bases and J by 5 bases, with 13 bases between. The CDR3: CASSLRTGENEQYF. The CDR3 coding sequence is TGTGCCAGCAGCTTAAGGACGGGAGAAAACGAGCAGTACTTC.

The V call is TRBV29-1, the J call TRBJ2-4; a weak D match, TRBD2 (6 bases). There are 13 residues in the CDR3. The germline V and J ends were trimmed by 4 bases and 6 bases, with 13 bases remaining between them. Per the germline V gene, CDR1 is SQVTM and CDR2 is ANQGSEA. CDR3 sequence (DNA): TGCAGCGTTGTACGCGGGAAGCGAAACATTCAGTACTTC. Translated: CSVVRGKRNIQYF.

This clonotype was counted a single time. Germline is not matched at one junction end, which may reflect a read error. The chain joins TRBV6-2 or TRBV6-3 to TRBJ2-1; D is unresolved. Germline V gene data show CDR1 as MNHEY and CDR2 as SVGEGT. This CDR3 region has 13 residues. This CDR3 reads CASSFLGNNEQSF. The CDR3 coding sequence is TGTGCCAGCAGTTTTTTAGGAAACAATGAGCAGTCCTTC.

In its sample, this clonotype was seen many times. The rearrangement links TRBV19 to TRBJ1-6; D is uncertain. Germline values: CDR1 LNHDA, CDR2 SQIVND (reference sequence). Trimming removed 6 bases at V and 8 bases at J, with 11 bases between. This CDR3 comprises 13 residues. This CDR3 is CASRGTRDSPLHF. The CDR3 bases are TGTGCCAGTAGAGGAACAAGGGATTCACCCCTCCACTTT.

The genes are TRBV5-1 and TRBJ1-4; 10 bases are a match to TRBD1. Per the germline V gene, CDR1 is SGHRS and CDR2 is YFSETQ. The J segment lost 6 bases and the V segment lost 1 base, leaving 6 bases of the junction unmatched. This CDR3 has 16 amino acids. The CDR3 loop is CASSLQKTGGHEKLFF. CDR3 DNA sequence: TGCGCCAGCAGCTTGCAAAAGACAGGGGGCCATGAAAAACTGTTTTTT.

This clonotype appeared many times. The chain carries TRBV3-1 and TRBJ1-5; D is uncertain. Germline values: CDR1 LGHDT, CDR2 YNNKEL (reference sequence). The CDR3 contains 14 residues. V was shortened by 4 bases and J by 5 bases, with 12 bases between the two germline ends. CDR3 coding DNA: TGTGCCAGCAGCCCAAGGCTCGGTTATCAGCCCCAGCATTTT. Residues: CASSPRLGYQPQHF.